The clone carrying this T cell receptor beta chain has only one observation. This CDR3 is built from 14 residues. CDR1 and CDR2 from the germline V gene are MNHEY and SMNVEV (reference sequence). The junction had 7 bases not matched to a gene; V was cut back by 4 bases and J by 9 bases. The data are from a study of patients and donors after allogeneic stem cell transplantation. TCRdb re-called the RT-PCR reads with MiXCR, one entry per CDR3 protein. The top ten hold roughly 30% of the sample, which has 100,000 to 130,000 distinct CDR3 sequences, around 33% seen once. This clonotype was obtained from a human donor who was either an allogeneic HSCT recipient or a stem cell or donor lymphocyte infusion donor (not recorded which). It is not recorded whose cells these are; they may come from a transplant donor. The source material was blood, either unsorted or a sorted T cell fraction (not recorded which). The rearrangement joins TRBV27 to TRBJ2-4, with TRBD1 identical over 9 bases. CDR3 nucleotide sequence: TGTGCCAGCAGTTCCCTGGGACAGGGTGGCATTCAGTACTTC. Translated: CASSSLGQGGIQYF.